This T cell receptor beta chain was sequenced in a study of blood T cell repertoires in COVID-19. CDR3 length: 14 amino acids. Trimming pared 0 bases from V and 1 base from J, leaving 7 bases between. The germline V gene has CDR1 SGDLS and CDR2 YYNGEE. Clones were read by immunoSEQ multiplex PCR, and TCRdb kept only the in-frame ones, dropping some. The profile shows about 88,000 clones, around nine tenths of them singletons. The rearrangement uses TRBV9 and TRBJ1-1; D is unresolved. The TCR was taken from a woman over 75 with acute or convalescent COVID-19. Sequenced input: peripheral blood. The CDR3 sequence is CASSVGASNTEAFF. CDR3 in DNA: TGTGCCAGCAGCGTAGGGGCGTCGAACACTGAAGCTTTCTTT.